Below are 21 T cell receptor beta chains sequenced from a single sample in a study of cytomegalovirus exposure and HLA in healthy donors. This PCR relied on a set of 60 Vbeta primers and 13 Jbeta primers. The protocol was immunoSEQ multiplex PCR, while the TCRdb copy is restricted to in-frame clones and leaves out a portion. The sample includes 65,000 to 95,000 clones, about 77% seen only once; the top ten take around 3.2%. Sequencing was carried out using PBMCs. All receptors derive from a man aged 50-59 years in good health and CMV-seronegative.

The rearrangement joins TRBV28 to TRBJ2-6; D unclear. V was cut by 3 bases and J by 0 bases, with 6 bases left in between. There are 15 residues in the CDR3. Germline CDR1 and CDR2: MDHEN and SYDVKM. CDR3 protein: CASSFYSSGANVLTF. CDR3 coding DNA: TGTGCCAGCAGTTTTTACAGCTCTGGGGCCAACGTCCTGACTTTC.

This chain uses TRBV11-2 with TRBJ2-5; 7 bases map to TRBD1. The DNA matches TRBJ2-7 better at its end, which makes the J call doubtful. The CDR3 has 15 residues. Germline CDR1 is SGHAT and CDR2 is FQNNGV. For the CDR3, the DNA is TGTGCCAGCAGCCCCGCGTCAGACAGGGCCTACGAGCAGTACTTC. Its translation is CASSPASDRAYEQYF.

The table lists this clone with a few counts. CDR3 coding DNA: TGTGCCATCAACCGACAGGGCCGGGACTATGGCTACACCTTC. It codes for CAINRQGRDYGYTF. The chain couples TRBV10-3 to TRBJ1-2; 7 bases are shared with TRBD1. Trimming at V came to 7 bases and at J to 3 bases, leaving 8 bases not matched to a gene. CDR3 size: 14 residues. Germline CDR1 reads ENHRY; CDR2 reads SYGVKD.

About this clone: The junction and the germline gene differ at one end; a read error may be behind it. The same CDR3 is also encoded by other DNA sequences in this sample. The CDR3 loop reads CASSRLPSSNEQFF. CDR3 bases: TGTGCTAGCAGCAGGCTTCCTAGTTCGAATGAGCAGTTCTTC. The chain is built from TRBV7-7 and TRBJ2-1; no reliable D call. Germline V CDR1 and CDR2: SSHAT, FNYEAQ (reference sequence). There are 14 residues in the CDR3.

A remark on this clone: At one of its ends the junction is not consistent with the germline gene, which may arise from a read error. V usage is TRBV19 and J usage is TRBJ1-3; D is undetermined. The CDR3 runs 14 residues. The germline CDR1 and CDR2 sequences are LNHDA and SQIVND (reference sequence). CDR3: CASSPRVQGNTIYF. CDR3 sequence (DNA): TGCGCCAGTAGCCCGCGGGTGCAAGGAAACACCATATATTTT. The full variable domain, completed using reference TRBV19 and TRBJ1-3, is DGGITQSPKYLFRKEGQNVTLSCEQNLNHDAMYWYRQDPGQGLRLIYYSQIVNDFQKGDIAEGYSVSREKKESFPLTVTSAQKNPTAFYLCASSPRVQGNTIYFGEGSWLTVV.

The chain joins TRBV4-1 to TRBJ2-1; 11 bases line up with TRBD2. J was trimmed by 7 bases and V by 4 bases; bases with no gene match: 6. Germline V gene lookup returns CDR1 MGHRA and CDR2 YSYEKL. The CDR3 has 15 residues. The CDR3: CASSLSGGAMNEQFF. The DNA of the CDR3 is TGCGCCAGCAGCCTTAGCGGGGGGGCCATGAATGAGCAGTTCTTC.

This clone was seen just once. The chain combines TRBV1 with TRBJ2-5; the table's D call TRBD1 went unverified against the DNA. TRBV1 is given as a pseudogene. The CDR3 extends over 17 amino acids. Written as DNA, the CDR3 is TGCACCAGCAGCCCCAACTTCCTGGGACAGGGGAGGGAGACCCAGTACTTC. The encoded protein is CTSSPNFLGQGRETQYF.

This chain links TRBV19 with TRBJ2-4, with D perhaps TRBD2 (6 bases). The CDR3 loop spans 16 amino acids. Trimming took 4 bases from V and 0 from J, leaving 13 bases between them. Germline CDR1 LNHDA, CDR2 SQIVND (reference sequence). The CDR3 reads CASSTRDLVAKNIQYF. The CDR3 nucleotides read TGTGCCAGTAGTACTCGGGACTTAGTAGCCAAAAACATTCAGTACTTC.

This sequence joins TRBV19 and TRBJ2-2; TRBD2 matches at 8 bases. V was clipped by 3 bases and J by 6 bases; unmatched bases: 12. From germline, CDR1 is LNHDA and CDR2 SQIVND (reference sequence). The CDR3 extends over 17 amino acids. CDR3 in DNA: TGTGCCAGTAGTATGTTGGCGGGGGGCCGGATTCCCGGGGAGCTGTTTTTT. It encodes CASSMLAGGRIPGELFF.

This sequence joins TRBV6-6 and TRBJ1-1; 9 nucleotides agree with TRBD1. After removal of 6 bases from V and 5 bases from J, the junction contained 7 bases not matched to a gene. Germline lookup yields CDR1 MNHNY and CDR2 SVGAGI (reference sequence). This CDR3 comprises 14 residues. The CDR3 protein is CASSSGTGKTEAFF. Written as DNA, the CDR3 is TGTGCCAGCAGCTCCGGGACAGGGAAGACTGAAGCTTTCTTT.

This chain uses TRBV4-3 with TRBJ2-7; 12 bases match TRBD2. V dropped 0 bases and J dropped 2; count of bases not matched to a gene: 5. The germline V gene encodes CDR1 LGHNA and CDR2 YSLEER. The CDR3 extends over 17 amino acids. CDR3 in DNA: TGCGCCAGCAGCCAAGATAGGGCTAGCGGGGGGGCCTACGAGCAGTACTTC. Translated: CASSQDRASGGAYEQYF.

The rearrangement links TRBV7-3 to TRBJ1-1, with 7 positions matching TRBD1. The CDR3 is 13 residues long. Germline V lookup: CDR1 SGHTA, CDR2 FQGTGA. With 5 bases clipped from V and 9 bases from J, the junction kept 9 bases outside the gene matches. The CDR3 loop reads CASSQDYRGQAFF. Here the CDR3 DNA reads TGTGCCAGCAGCCAGGACTACAGGGGCCAAGCTTTCTTT.

CDR3 coding DNA: TGTGCCAGCAGCCACGCGGACCGGGAAGGGAATCAGCCCCAGCATTTT. Protein: CASSHADREGNQPQHF. The chain carries TRBV7-2 and TRBJ1-5; D not resolved. The germline CDR1 and CDR2 sequences are SGHTA and FQGNSA. This CDR3 region has 16 residues. V shed 5 bases and J shed 4 bases, with 18 bases lying between them.

The chain uses TRBV2 and TRBJ2-7; D is ambiguous. The CDR3 covers 12 residues. Per germline, CDR1 SNHLY and CDR2 FYNNEI. V lost 5 bases to trimming and J lost 5 bases, with 10 bases between them. CDR3 nucleotide sequence: TGTGCCAGCAGTTCGTATAGCCACGAGCAGTACTTC. It codes for CASSSYSHEQYF. Filled out from reference TRBV2 and TRBJ2-7, the complete variable domain reads EPEVTQTPSHQVTQMGQEVILRCVPISNHLYFYWYRQILGQKVEFLVSFYNNEISEKSEIFDDQFSVERPDGSNFTLKIRSTKLEDSAMYFCASSSYSHEQYFGPGTRLTVT.

This clone has a handful of counts. The chain is built from TRBV7-2 and TRBJ2-1, with 7 bases identical to TRBD1. V lost 3 bases, J lost 4 bases, and 6 bases stayed unmatched. The CDR3 has 15 residues. Looked up from germline, CDR1 is SGHTA and CDR2 is FQGNSA. This chain's CDR3 is CASSLSGQSYNEQFF. CDR3 bases: TGTGCCAGCAGCTTGTCGGGACAGAGTTACAATGAGCAGTTCTTC.

This clone came up a few times. V usage is TRBV6-6 and J usage is TRBJ2-7, with TRBD2 as a possible D gene (6 bases). CDR1 is MNHNY, CDR2 SVGAGI, per germline (reference sequence). Trimming left V 5 bases short and J 5 bases short, with 10 bases between. The CDR3 is 12 amino acids. This CDR3 reads CASSLPGDEQYF. The DNA for the CDR3 is TGTGCCAGCAGTCTTCCGGGGGACGAGCAGTACTTC.

This chain links TRBV7-2 with TRBJ2-1, with D uncertain. In germline, CDR1 is SGHTA, CDR2 FQGNSA. The CDR3 has 11 residues. Trimming removed 3 bases at V and 9 bases at J, with 6 bases between. The CDR3 region is CASSFAAEQFF. DNA for the CDR3: TGTGCCAGCAGCTTTGCGGCTGAGCAGTTCTTC.

The V gene is TRBV5-8, the J gene TRBJ2-3; no reliable D call. The germline V and J ends were trimmed by 0 bases and 8 bases, with 7 bases remaining between them. This CDR3 comprises 12 residues. Germline V lookup: CDR1 SGHTS, CDR2 YDEGEE. The CDR3 nucleotides are TGTGCCAGCAGCTTGGTTCTCTCTACGCAGTATTTT. Its protein is CASSLVLSTQYF.

In this sample, this clone turned up once. The CDR3 is CASSEKRTVYGYTF. Here the CDR3 DNA reads TGTGCCAGCAGTGAGAAAAGGACAGTCTATGGCTACACCTTC. V gene TRBV2 combines with J gene TRBJ1-2; D may be TRBD1 (6 bases). The CDR3 is 14 residues long. Trimming left V 3 bases short and J 4 bases short, with 12 bases between. The germline V gene has CDR1 SNHLY and CDR2 FYNNEI.

This chain links TRBV6-1 with TRBJ1-1; the match to TRBD1 covers 10 bases. CDR1 is MNHNS, CDR2 SASEGT, per germline. The CDR3 has 15 amino acids. The ends lost 2 bases at V and 5 bases at J; junction bases unmatched: 5. The CDR3 coding sequence is TGTGCCAGCAGTGAAAGACAGGGGGCAAGAACTGAAGCTTTCTTT. Amino acids: CASSERQGARTEAFF.

This clone was recorded only once. The chain links TRBV7-2 to TRBJ2-1; the D gene is possibly TRBD1 (6 bases). Looked up from germline, CDR1 is SGHTA and CDR2 is FQGNSA. V was shortened by 7 bases and J by 6 bases, with 19 bases between the two germline ends. This CDR3 has 15 residues. CDR3 sequence: CASKPYGEGGNEQFF. Here the CDR3 DNA reads TGTGCCAGCAAGCCCTATGGAGAAGGGGGCAATGAGCAGTTCTTC.